These T cell receptor beta chains were read from a single sample in a study of CD8+CD57+ T cells in acquired aplastic anemia. TCRdb ran MiXCR on the reads and lists one entry per CDR3 protein. Of 95,000 to 150,000 distinct CDR3 sequences in the sample, about 60% were seen once. Sequenced material: sorted CD4+, CD8+, or CD8+CD57+ T cells (not recorded which) from PBMCs. The receptors shown here come from a human donor with aplastic anemia. Each CDR3 is given with its conserved first and last residue. D genes are given only for firm matches. Clone size is not always given. Where it is, it says once, few, many or a class for expanded clones.

abundance	v_gene	d_gene	j_gene	CDR3aa	CDR3nt
-	TRBV7-6	-	TRBJ2-7	CASSLWVGEGTREQYF	TGTGCCAGCAGCTTATGGGTTGGTGAGGGCACGCGCGAGCAGTACTTC
-	TRBV7-2	TRBD2	TRBJ2-7	CASSLTSGVYEQYF	TGTGCCAGCAGCTTGACTAGCGGTGTCTACGAGCAGTACTTC
-	TRBV9	-	TRBJ1-2	CASSVGFGVNYGYTF	TGTGCCAGCAGCGTAGGATTCGGTGTTAACTATGGCTACACCTTC
-	TRBV9	-	TRBJ1-2	CASSVGEGYTF	TGTGCCAGCAGCGTAGGTGAGGGCTACACCTTC
many	TRBV6-5	-	TRBJ2-7	CASSYGGTEQYF	TGTGCCAGCAGTTACGGGGGTACCGAGCAGTACTTC
-	TRBV7-9	-	TRBJ2-2	CASSLTAEPTGELFF	TGTGCCAGCAGCCTGACGGCAGAGCCCACCGGGGAGCTGTTTTTT
-	TRBV29-1	-	TRBJ2-2	CSVLQGTTGELFF	TGCAGCGTTCTCCAGGGCACTACCGGGGAGCTGTTTTTT
once	TRBV2	-	TRBJ1-6	CASSQGANNGSPLHF	TGTGCCAGCAGTCAAGGGGCCAATAATGGTTCACCCCTCCACTTT
-	TRBV19	TRBD1	TRBJ1-1	CASRKDRGDTEAFF	TGTGCCAGTAGAAAGGACAGGGGGGACACTGAAGCTTTCTTT
-	TRBV5-1	-	TRBJ2-6	CASSSAGPSGANVLTF	TGCGCCAGCAGCTCGGCAGGTCCCTCTGGGGCCAACGTCCTGACTTTC
-	TRBV10-2	-	TRBJ1-3	CASSVGSSGNTIYF	TGCGCCAGCAGTGTCGGGAGCTCTGGAAACACCATATATTTT
-	TRBV10-3	-	TRBJ1-4	CASSWGLEKLFF	TGTGCCAGCAGTTGGGGGTTGGAAAAACTGTTTTTT
many	TRBV19	-	TRBJ2-1	CASSIFSGPREQFF	TGTGCCAGTAGTATTTTCTCGGGTCCCAGAGAGCAGTTCTTC
many	TRBV7-8	TRBD2	TRBJ2-1	CASSLVLAGALNEQFF	TGTGCCAGCAGCTTAGTTCTAGCGGGGGCCCTCAATGAGCAGTTCTTC
-	TRBV11-2	TRBD2	TRBJ2-7	CASSLEWGGYYEQYF	TGTGCCAGCAGCTTAGAATGGGGGGGATACTACGAGCAGTACTTC
once	TRBV2	-	TRBJ1-5	CASLPLPAGADDQPQHF	TGTGCCAGCTTACCCCTCCCAGCAGGGGCTGACGATCAGCCCCAGCATTTT
-	TRBV19	TRBD2	TRBJ2-1	CASRSGLGGFDEQFF	TGTGCCAGTAGGTCGGGACTAGGGGGTTTCGATGAGCAGTTCTTC
-	TRBV10-3	-	TRBJ1-3	CAISEGCSSGNAIYF	TGTGCCATCAGTGAGGGGTGCAGCTCTGGAAACGCCATATATTTT
-	TRBV25-1	TRBD1	TRBJ2-7	CACSGSRDRETVEQYF	TGTGCCTGCAGTGGGTCCCGGGACAGGGAGACGGTGGAGCAGTACTTC
-	TRBV2	-	TRBJ2-7	CASSVRYEQYF	TGTGCCAGCAGTGTAAGGTACGAGCAGTACTTC
-	TRBV24-1	-	TRBJ2-1	CATSDFVNVQFF	TGTGCCACCAGTGATTTCGTCAATGTGCAGTTCTTC
once	TRBV7-3	-	TRBJ2-1	CASSLTSSNEQFF	TGTGCCAGCAGCTTAACTAGTTCCAATGAGCAGTTCTTC
-	TRBV6-4	-	TRBJ2-1	CASTLWTANEQFF	TGTGCCAGCACCCTCTGGACTGCTAATGAGCAGTTCTTC
-	TRBV2	-	TRBJ1-2	CASRNVFSNYGYTF	TGTGCCAGCAGGAACGTGTTCTCTAACTATGGCTACACCTTC
-	TRBV7-9	TRBD2	TRBJ2-3	CASRDPGGDTQYF	TGTGCCAGCAGGGACCCCGGGGGGGATACGCAGTATTTT
few	TRBV5-1	TRBD1	TRBJ2-3	CASSITGGDTQYF	TGCGCCAGCAGCATCACAGGGGGAGATACGCAGTATTTT
-	TRBV20-1	TRBD2	TRBJ2-7	CSAREASGGYEQYF	TGCAGTGCCCGGGAGGCTAGCGGGGGCTACGAGCAGTACTTC
-	TRBV19	TRBD2	TRBJ2-2	CASSRLAGTGELFF	TGTGCCAGTAGTAGGCTAGCGGGAACCGGGGAGCTGTTTTTT
-	TRBV7-2	-	TRBJ2-5	CASSLGGTQYF	TGTGCCAGCAGCTTAGGGGGGACCCAGTACTTC
-	TRBV5-8	-	TRBJ1-2	CASSTTIYGYTF	TGTGCCAGCAGTACGACGATCTATGGCTACACCTTC
-	TRBV10-3	-	TRBJ2-5	CAISARDLIQETQYF	TGTGCCATCAGTGCCCGGGACCTAATTCAGGAGACCCAGTACTTC
many	TRBV10-3	-	TRBJ1-2	CATNGGYGYTF	TGTGCCACCAACGGGGGGTATGGCTACACCTTC
many	TRBV9	-	TRBJ1-2	CASDSGYGYTF	TGTGCCAGCGACAGTGGCTATGGCTACACCTTC
many	TRBV15	TRBD1	TRBJ1-3	CATSRGDSSGNTIYF	TGTGCCACGAGCAGAGGGGACAGTTCCGGAAACACCATATATTTT
once	TRBV15	TRBD1	TRBJ2-7	CATSRPGGNRHGNEQYF	TGTGCCACCAGCAGGCCAGGGGGTAATCGACATGGAAACGAGCAGTACTTC
-	TRBV4-1	-	TRBJ2-7	CASSQELESHEQYF	TGCGCCAGCAGCCAGGAACTAGAATCCCACGAGCAGTACTTC
-	TRBV25-1	-	TRBJ2-2	CAPSAGELFF	TGTGCTCCAAGTGCCGGGGAGCTGTTTTTT
many	TRBV19	TRBD1	TRBJ2-7	CASSIDGDSPYEQYF	TGTGCCAGTAGTATAGATGGGGACAGCCCCTACGAGCAGTACTTC
once	TRBV2	TRBD1	TRBJ1-2	CASLGGTGKGYTF	TGTGCCAGCTTGGGAGGGACAGGGAAAGGCTACACCTTC
many	TRBV6-1	TRBD2	TRBJ2-1	CASSVFPGGLDEQFF	TGTGCCAGCAGTGTATTTCCGGGAGGGCTTGATGAGCAGTTCTTC
-	TRBV7-9	TRBD1	TRBJ2-7	CASSLDRTGVGQYF	TGTGCCAGCAGCTTAGATAGGACAGGGGTAGGGCAGTACTTC
-	TRBV7-9	-	TRBJ1-2	CASSLTTGYTF	TGTGCCAGCAGCCTAACAACTGGCTACACCTTC
-	TRBV14	-	TRBJ2-7	CASSQVPQTQHF	TGTGCCAGCAGCCAAGTTCCCCAGACGCAGCACTTC
-	TRBV7-9	-	TRBJ1-4	CASSLGRAANEKLFF	TGTGCCAGCAGCTTAGGACGGGCAGCTAATGAAAAACTGTTTTTT
-	TRBV24-1	-	TRBJ1-3	CATSRSRGDSGNTIYF	TGTGCCACCAGTCGCTCCAGGGGCGACTCTGGAAACACCATATATTTT
-	TRBV5-8	TRBD1	TRBJ1-5	CASSSGQSNQPQHF	TGTGCCAGCAGCTCGGGACAGTCAAATCAGCCCCAGCATTTT